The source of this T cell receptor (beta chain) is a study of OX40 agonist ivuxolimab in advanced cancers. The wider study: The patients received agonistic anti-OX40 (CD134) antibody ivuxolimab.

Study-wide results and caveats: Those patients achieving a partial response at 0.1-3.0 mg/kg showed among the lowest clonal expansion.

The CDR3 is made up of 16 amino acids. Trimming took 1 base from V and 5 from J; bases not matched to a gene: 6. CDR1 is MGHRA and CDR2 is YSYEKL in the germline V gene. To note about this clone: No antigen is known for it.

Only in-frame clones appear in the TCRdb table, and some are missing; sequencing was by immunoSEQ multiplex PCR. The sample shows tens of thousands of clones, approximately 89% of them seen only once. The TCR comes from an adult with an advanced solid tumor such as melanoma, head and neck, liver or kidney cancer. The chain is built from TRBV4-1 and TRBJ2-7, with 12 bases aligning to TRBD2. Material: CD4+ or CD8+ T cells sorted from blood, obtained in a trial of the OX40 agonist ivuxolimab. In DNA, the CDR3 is TGCGCCAGCAGCCAAGTAGCTAGCGGGAGGGCAGACGAGCAGTACTTC. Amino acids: CASSQVASGRADEQYF.